Described below is a single T cell receptor (beta chain) sequence and its context. Trimming removed 0 bases at V and 8 bases at J, with 6 bases between. There are 12 residues in the CDR3. The V gene's germline CDR1 is SGHDT and CDR2 YYEEEE. The sample is drawn from a study of blood T cell repertoires in COVID-19. On the study more broadly: From T cells, B-cell-depleted T cells, or PBMCs came the material, which was cDNA or gDNA.

Only in-frame clones appear in the TCRdb table, and some are missing; sequencing was by immunoSEQ multiplex PCR. The sample carries 85,000 to 130,000 clones, around four fifths recorded once. The sequenced sample was peripheral blood. The V and J genes are TRBV5-6 and TRBJ2-1; D not certain. The TCR comes from a man aged 55 to 70 with acute or convalescent COVID-19. Here the CDR3 reads CASSLVAYEQFF. In DNA form, the CDR3 reads TGTGCCAGCAGCTTGGTAGCTTATGAGCAGTTCTTC.